The sequence of this T cell receptor (beta chain) was determined in a study of shared clonotypes between healthy human individuals. CD45RO+ cells were combined with CCR7-negative CD45RA+ TemRA cells to form CD8 memory. J lost 4 bases, V lost 1 base, and 7 bases had no gene match. The CDR3 spans 16 residues. Germline lookup yields CDR1 SGHAT and CDR2 FQNNGV. The table lists this clone with many counts. Repertoires were generated with immunoSEQ multiplex PCR, while TCRdb's copy carries only in-frame clones and drops some. This repertoire shows 90,000 to 120,000 clones, approximately 70% found once; its top ten account for about 24%.

The origin of this receptor is a woman under 40 in good health. The sequenced sample consisted of memory CD8+ T cells sorted from blood. Regarding subset: CD45RO+ cells pooled with CCR7-negative TemRA cells. The chain couples TRBV11-2 to TRBJ2-3; 8 nucleotides line up with TRBD2. The CDR3 nucleotides are TGTGCCAGCAGCTTAGTGGGACTAGAGGGGCCAGATACGCAGTATTTT. This gives the protein CASSLVGLEGPDTQYF.